Listed below are T cell receptor beta chains from one sample, sequenced in a study of blood T cell repertoires in COVID-19. Some clones are missing from TCRdb's copy, which holds only in-frame ones; the method was immunoSEQ multiplex PCR. The profile covers 400,000 to 550,000 clones, with roughly 85% appearing a single time and roughly 2% taken by the ten largest. The sample comprised PBMCs or T cells enriched from blood (not recorded which). All receptors come from a woman aged 18-29 years with acute COVID-19. The CDR3 runs from the conserved cysteine through the conserved F or W.

j_call: TRBJ2-2; v_call: TRBV10-1; cdr3_length: 13; cdr3_aa: CASKGAQGGELFF
j_call: TRBJ1-4; v_call: TRBV7-6; cdr3_length: 16; cdr3_aa: CASSLEVVGRYEKLFF
j_call: TRBJ1-3; v_call: TRBV14; cdr3_length: 13; cdr3_aa: CASSQEIRGTIYF
j_call: TRBJ2-3; v_call: TRBV30; cdr3_length: 11; cdr3_aa: CAWSVSDTQYF
j_call: TRBJ2-7; v_call: TRBV6-2/TRBV6-3; cdr3_length: 15; cdr3_aa: CASSYHRQASYEQYF
j_call: TRBJ1-1; v_call: TRBV12-5; cdr3_length: 17; cdr3_aa: CASGLVPTTDGNTEAFF
j_call: TRBJ1-6; v_call: TRBV19; cdr3_length: 16; cdr3_aa: CASSIFFSSYNSPLHF
j_call: TRBJ1-4; v_call: TRBV5-1; cdr3_length: 15; cdr3_aa: CASSLAAEPIQKLFF
j_call: TRBJ2-7; v_call: TRBV11-2; cdr3_length: 14; cdr3_aa: CASSLAQGPYEQYF
j_call: TRBJ2-7; v_call: TRBV11-2; cdr3_length: 15; cdr3_aa: CASSPRLARTREQYF
j_call: TRBJ2-5; v_call: TRBV7-2; cdr3_length: 15; cdr3_aa: CASSLGGQGQETQYF
j_call: TRBJ1-2; v_call: TRBV5-4; cdr3_length: 15; cdr3_aa: CASSLAESVYYGYTF
j_call: TRBJ1-2; v_call: TRBV4-1; cdr3_length: 14; cdr3_aa: CASSRPGQKYGYTF
j_call: TRBJ1-5; v_call: TRBV18; cdr3_length: 16; cdr3_aa: CASSRGQGGSNQPQHF
j_call: TRBJ1-5; v_call: TRBV13; cdr3_length: 14; cdr3_aa: CASSLGDRNQPQHF
j_call: TRBJ2-1; v_call: TRBV24-1; cdr3_length: 12; cdr3_aa: CATPGTSAEQFF
j_call: TRBJ1-2; v_call: TRBV10-3; cdr3_length: 12; cdr3_aa: CAIGYENYGYTF
j_call: TRBJ2-7; v_call: TRBV7-8; cdr3_length: 12; cdr3_aa: CASSSAGDEQYF
j_call: TRBJ1-1; v_call: TRBV19; cdr3_length: 15; cdr3_aa: CASSQHGTPNTEAFF
j_call: TRBJ2-5; v_call: TRBV5-1; cdr3_length: 14; cdr3_aa: CASSLEGGAETQYF
j_call: TRBJ2-7; v_call: TRBV19; cdr3_length: 14; cdr3_aa: CASSIEAGSYEQYF
j_call: TRBJ1-5; v_call: TRBV6-1; cdr3_length: 17; cdr3_aa: CASSGQAARYSNQPQHF
j_call: TRBJ2-5; v_call: TRBV7-9; cdr3_length: 14; cdr3_aa: CASSSREGEETQYF
j_call: TRBJ2-2; v_call: TRBV9; cdr3_length: 17; cdr3_aa: CASSVGAQGASTGELFF
j_call: TRBJ2-2; v_call: TRBV5-1; cdr3_length: 14; cdr3_aa: CASRRDSVTGELFF
j_call: TRBJ1-5; v_call: TRBV12-3/TRBV12-4; cdr3_length: 13; cdr3_aa: CASSLGGDLPQHF
j_call: TRBJ1-5; v_call: TRBV7-8; cdr3_length: 14; cdr3_aa: CASSLGDREAPYHF
j_call: TRBJ1-2; v_call: TRBV21-1; cdr3_length: 15; cdr3_aa: CASSKVGGGGDGYTF
j_call: TRBJ2-1; v_call: TRBV29-1; cdr3_length: 14; cdr3_aa: CSVGSLAVYNEQFF
j_call: TRBJ1-2; v_call: TRBV9; cdr3_length: 13; cdr3_aa: CASSVEEGGGYTF
j_call: TRBJ2-1; v_call: TRBV28; cdr3_length: 17; cdr3_aa: CASRDEDRSLRGNEQFF
j_call: TRBJ2-3; v_call: TRBV6-1; cdr3_length: 15; cdr3_aa: CASSGGLRRTDTQYF
j_call: TRBJ2-7; v_call: TRBV14; cdr3_length: 13; cdr3_aa: CASSPGLYYEQYF
j_call: TRBJ1-1; v_call: TRBV2; cdr3_length: 12; cdr3_aa: CASSTQGSEAFF
j_call: TRBJ2-1; v_call: TRBV9; cdr3_length: 13; cdr3_aa: CASNPTGQNEQFF
j_call: TRBJ1-2; v_call: TRBV18; cdr3_length: 15; cdr3_aa: CASSPPNRGRDGYTF
j_call: TRBJ2-7; v_call: TRBV7-9; cdr3_length: 20; cdr3_aa: CASTSQDPLAGGETTYEQYF
j_call: TRBJ1-2; v_call: TRBV12-5; cdr3_length: 14; cdr3_aa: CASGSWTGNYGYTF
j_call: TRBJ2-5; v_call: TRBV5-1; cdr3_length: 15; cdr3_aa: CASSLDRVGQETQYF
j_call: TRBJ1-2; v_call: TRBV11-2; cdr3_length: 14; cdr3_aa: CASSLVAGDYGYTF
j_call: TRBJ2-1; v_call: TRBV6-5; cdr3_length: 15; cdr3_aa: CASSYSGLAGGEQFF
j_call: TRBJ1-1; v_call: TRBV6-2/TRBV6-3; cdr3_length: 13; cdr3_aa: CASSGQKNTEAFF
j_call: TRBJ1-5; v_call: TRBV6-1; cdr3_length: 15; cdr3_aa: CASSEFLGIAGPQHF
j_call: TRBJ2-7; v_call: TRBV6-6; cdr3_length: 14; cdr3_aa: CASRPGQGVNEQYF
j_call: TRBJ2-1; v_call: TRBV2; cdr3_length: 13; cdr3_aa: CASSERGIGGQFF
j_call: TRBJ2-3; v_call: TRBV28; cdr3_length: 16; cdr3_aa: CASSPSGYGFTDTQYF
j_call: TRBJ2-1; v_call: TRBV9; cdr3_length: 15; cdr3_aa: CASSPPQGIYNEQFF
j_call: TRBJ2-3; v_call: TRBV5-1; cdr3_length: 16; cdr3_aa: CASSSDLAGSTDTQYF
j_call: TRBJ1-1; v_call: TRBV6-5; cdr3_length: 15; cdr3_aa: CASSYSSGTGGKAFF
j_call: TRBJ1-1; v_call: TRBV7-6; cdr3_length: 15; cdr3_aa: CASSLAATGNTEAFF
j_call: TRBJ1-4; v_call: TRBV23-1; cdr3_length: 18; cdr3_aa: CASSQSGGQGMDGEKLFF
j_call: TRBJ2-5; v_call: TRBV6-2/TRBV6-3; cdr3_length: 14; cdr3_aa: CASSYDGLQETQYF
j_call: TRBJ1-5; v_call: TRBV18; cdr3_length: 12; cdr3_aa: CASSPGAQPQHF
j_call: TRBJ2-2; v_call: TRBV27; cdr3_length: 15; cdr3_aa: CASSLVSANTGELFF
j_call: TRBJ1-1; v_call: TRBV28; cdr3_length: 15; cdr3_aa: CASSFGGGRNVEAFF
j_call: TRBJ2-7; v_call: TRBV28; cdr3_length: 13; cdr3_aa: CATYRDRVHEQYF
j_call: TRBJ2-4; v_call: TRBV2; cdr3_length: 13; cdr3_aa: CASKANLANIQYF
j_call: TRBJ2-2; v_call: TRBV19; cdr3_length: 17; cdr3_aa: CASSTRTGGLDTGELFF
j_call: TRBJ2-2; v_call: TRBV19; cdr3_length: 15; cdr3_aa: CATTRDRGLIGELFF
j_call: TRBJ2-7; v_call: TRBV5-1; cdr3_length: 13; cdr3_aa: CASTTPEEYEQYF